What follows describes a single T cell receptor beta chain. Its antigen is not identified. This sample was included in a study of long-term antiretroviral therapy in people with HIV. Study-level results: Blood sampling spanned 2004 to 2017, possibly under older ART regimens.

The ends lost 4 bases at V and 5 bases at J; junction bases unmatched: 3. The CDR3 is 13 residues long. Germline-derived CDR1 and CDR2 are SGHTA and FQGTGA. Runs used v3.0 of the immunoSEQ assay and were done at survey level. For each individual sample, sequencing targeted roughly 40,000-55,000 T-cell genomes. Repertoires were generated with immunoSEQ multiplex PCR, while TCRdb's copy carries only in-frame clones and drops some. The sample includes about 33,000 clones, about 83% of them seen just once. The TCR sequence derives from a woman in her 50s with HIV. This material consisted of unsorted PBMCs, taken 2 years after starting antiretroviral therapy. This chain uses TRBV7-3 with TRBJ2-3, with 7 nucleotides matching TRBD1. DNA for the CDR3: TGTGCCAGCAGCTCCGACAGGGAAGATACGCAGTATTTT. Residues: CASSSDREDTQYF.